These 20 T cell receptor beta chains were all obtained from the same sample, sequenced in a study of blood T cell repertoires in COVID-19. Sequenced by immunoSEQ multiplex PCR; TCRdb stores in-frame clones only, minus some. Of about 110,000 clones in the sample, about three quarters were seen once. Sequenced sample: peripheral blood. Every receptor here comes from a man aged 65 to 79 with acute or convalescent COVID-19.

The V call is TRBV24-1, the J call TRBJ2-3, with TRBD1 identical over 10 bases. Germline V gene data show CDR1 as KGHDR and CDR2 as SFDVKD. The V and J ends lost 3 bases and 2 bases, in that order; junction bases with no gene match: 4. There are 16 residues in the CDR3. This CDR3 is CATSDRDRGFTDTQYF. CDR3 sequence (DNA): TGTGCCACCAGTGATAGGGACAGGGGATTCACAGATACGCAGTATTTT.

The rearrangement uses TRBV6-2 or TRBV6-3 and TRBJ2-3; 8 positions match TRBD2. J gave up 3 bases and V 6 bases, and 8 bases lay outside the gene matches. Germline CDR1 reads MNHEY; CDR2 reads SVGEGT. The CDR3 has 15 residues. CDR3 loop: CASSNGGAGTDTQYF. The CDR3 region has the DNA TGTGCCAGCAGCAACGGGGGGGCCGGGACAGATACGCAGTATTTT.

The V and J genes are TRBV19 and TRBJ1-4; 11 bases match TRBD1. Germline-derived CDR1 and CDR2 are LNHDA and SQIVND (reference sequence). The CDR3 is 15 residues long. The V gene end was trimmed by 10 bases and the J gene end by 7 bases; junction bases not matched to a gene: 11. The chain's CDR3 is CATTDRGQGGEKLFF. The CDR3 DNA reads TGTGCCACTACAGACCGGGGACAGGGGGGTGAAAAACTGTTTTTT.

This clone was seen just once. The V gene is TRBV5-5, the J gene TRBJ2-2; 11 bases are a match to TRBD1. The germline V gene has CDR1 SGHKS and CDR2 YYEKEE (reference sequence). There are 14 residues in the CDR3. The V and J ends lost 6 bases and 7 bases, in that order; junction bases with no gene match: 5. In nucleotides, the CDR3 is TGTGCCAGCATCCGGACAGGGGGCCTCGGGGAGCTGTTTTTT. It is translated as CASIRTGGLGELFF.

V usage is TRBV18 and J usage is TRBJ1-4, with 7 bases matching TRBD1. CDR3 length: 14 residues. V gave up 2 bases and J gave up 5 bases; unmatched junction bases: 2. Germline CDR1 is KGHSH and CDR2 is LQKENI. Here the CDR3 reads CASSPTRGNEKLFF. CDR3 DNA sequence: TGTGCCAGCTCACCAACCAGGGGGAATGAAAAACTGTTTTTT.

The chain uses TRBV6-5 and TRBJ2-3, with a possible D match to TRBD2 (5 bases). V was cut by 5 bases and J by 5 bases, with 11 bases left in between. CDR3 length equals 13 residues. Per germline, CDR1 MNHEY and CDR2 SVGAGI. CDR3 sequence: CASSPDRGDTQYF. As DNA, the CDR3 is TGTGCCAGCAGTCCGGACCGGGGAGATACGCAGTATTTT.

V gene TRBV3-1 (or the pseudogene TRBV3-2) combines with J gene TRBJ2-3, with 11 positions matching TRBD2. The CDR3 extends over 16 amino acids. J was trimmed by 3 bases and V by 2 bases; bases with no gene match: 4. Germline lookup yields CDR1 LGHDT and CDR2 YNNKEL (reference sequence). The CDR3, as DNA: TGTGCCAGCAGCCAACTAGCGGGGGGTGTGACAGATACGCAGTATTTT. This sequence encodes CASSQLAGGVTDTQYF.

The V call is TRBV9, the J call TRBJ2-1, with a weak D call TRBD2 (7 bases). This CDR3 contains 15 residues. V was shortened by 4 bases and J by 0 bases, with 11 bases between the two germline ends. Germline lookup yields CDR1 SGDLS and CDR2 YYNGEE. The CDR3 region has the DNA TGTGCCAGCAGCCGGGGGGCTAGCTCCTACAATGAGCAGTTCTTC. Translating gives CASSRGASSYNEQFF.

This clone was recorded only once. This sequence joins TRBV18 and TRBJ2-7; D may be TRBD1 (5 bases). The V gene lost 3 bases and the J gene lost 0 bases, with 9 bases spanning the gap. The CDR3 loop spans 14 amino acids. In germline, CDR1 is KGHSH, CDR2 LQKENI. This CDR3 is CASSPSRGSYEQYF. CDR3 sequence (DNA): TGTGCCAGCTCACCCTCAAGGGGCTCCTACGAGCAGTACTTC.

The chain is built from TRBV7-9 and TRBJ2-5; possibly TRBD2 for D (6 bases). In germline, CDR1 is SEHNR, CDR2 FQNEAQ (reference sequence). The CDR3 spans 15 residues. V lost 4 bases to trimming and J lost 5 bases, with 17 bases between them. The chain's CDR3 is CASSYGGSASETQYF. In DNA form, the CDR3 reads TGTGCCAGCAGCTATGGGGGGAGTGCATCGGAGACCCAGTACTTC.

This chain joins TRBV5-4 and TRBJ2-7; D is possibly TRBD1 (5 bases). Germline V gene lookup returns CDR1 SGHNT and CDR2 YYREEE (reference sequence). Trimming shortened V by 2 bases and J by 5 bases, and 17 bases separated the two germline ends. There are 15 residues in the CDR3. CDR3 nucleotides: TGTGCCAGCAGCTTAGCCGCAAAGGGGCGAGACGAGCAGTACTTC. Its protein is CASSLAAKGRDEQYF.

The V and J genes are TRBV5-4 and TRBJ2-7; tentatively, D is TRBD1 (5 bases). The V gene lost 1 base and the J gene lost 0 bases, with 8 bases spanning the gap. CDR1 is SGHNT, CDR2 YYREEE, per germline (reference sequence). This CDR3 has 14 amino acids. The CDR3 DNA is TGTGCCAGCAGCTTGATGGACACCTCCTACGAGCAGTACTTC. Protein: CASSLMDTSYEQYF.

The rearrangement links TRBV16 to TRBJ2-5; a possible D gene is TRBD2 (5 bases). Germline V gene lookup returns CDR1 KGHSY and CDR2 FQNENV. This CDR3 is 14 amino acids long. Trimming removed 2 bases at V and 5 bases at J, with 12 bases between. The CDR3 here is CASSQREGGETQYF. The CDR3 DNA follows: TGTGCCAGCAGCCAACGGGAAGGTGGGGAGACCCAGTACTTC.

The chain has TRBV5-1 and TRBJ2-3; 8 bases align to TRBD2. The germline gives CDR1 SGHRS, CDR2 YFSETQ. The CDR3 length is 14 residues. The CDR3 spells CASSGGEPTDTQYF. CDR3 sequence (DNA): TGCGCGTCCTCGGGGGGGGAACCCACAGATACGCAGTATTTT.

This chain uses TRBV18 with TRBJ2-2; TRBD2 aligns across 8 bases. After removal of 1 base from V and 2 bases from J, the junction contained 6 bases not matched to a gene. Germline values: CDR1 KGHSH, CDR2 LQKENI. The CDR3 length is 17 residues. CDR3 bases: TGTGCCAGCTCACCACGGGGAGCGGGGGCTAACACCGGGGAGCTGTTTTTT. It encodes CASSPRGAGANTGELFF.

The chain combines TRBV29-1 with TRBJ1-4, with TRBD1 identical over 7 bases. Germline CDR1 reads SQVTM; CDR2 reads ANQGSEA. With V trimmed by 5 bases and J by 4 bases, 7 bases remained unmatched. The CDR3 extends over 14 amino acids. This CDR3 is CSVRDSEGNEKLFF. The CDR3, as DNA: TGCAGCGTTCGGGACAGCGAGGGTAATGAAAAACTGTTTTTT.

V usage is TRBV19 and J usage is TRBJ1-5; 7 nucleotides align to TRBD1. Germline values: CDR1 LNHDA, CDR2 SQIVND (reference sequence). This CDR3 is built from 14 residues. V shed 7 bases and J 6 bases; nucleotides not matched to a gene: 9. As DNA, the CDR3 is TGTGCCAGTAAAAGAGGGGGCTCGGGTCAGCCCCAGCATTTT. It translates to CASKRGGSGQPQHF.

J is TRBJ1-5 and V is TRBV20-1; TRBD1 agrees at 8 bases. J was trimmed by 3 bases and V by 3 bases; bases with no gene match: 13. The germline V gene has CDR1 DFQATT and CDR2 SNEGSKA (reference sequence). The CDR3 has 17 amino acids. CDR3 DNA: TGCAGTGCTAGTGCTGGGAGATGGGGACAGGTCAATCAGCCCCAGCATTTT. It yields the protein CSASAGRWGQVNQPQHF.

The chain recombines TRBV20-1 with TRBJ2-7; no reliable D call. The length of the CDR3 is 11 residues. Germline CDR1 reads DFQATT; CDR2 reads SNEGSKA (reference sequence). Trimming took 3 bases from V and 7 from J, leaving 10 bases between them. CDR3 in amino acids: CSASQTEEQYF. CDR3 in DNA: TGCAGTGCTAGTCAGACTGAGGAGCAGTACTTC.

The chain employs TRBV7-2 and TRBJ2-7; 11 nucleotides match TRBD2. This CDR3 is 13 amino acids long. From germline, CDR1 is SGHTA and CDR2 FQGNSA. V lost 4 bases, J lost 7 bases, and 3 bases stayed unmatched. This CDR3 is CASSSRTSGEQYF. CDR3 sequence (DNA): TGTGCCAGCAGCTCCCGGACTAGCGGGGAGCAGTACTTC. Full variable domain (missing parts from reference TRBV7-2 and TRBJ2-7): GAGVSQSPSNKVTEKGKDVELRCDPISGHTALYWYRQSLGQGLEFLIYFQGNSAPDKSGLPSDRFSAERTGGSVSTLTIQRTQQEDSAVYLCASSSRTSGEQYFGPGTRLTVT.